These 20 T cell receptor beta chains originate from one sample sequenced in a study of beta chain features in type 1 diabetes. The study, taken as a whole, reports: For Type 1 diabetes patients, all four CD4+ subsets carried TCRB CDR3s that were moderately but significantly shorter.

The study reverse transcribed the entire isolated RNA, so it sequenced expressed TCRB transcripts. TCRdb keeps only in-frame clones here, not all; method: immunoSEQ multiplex PCR. The sample consists of more than 200,000 clones, 16% of them appearing once. These receptors have no identified antigens. Specimen: naive CD4+ T cells from blood. These receptors came from a man aged 30 to 39 with type 1 diabetes.

The chain joins TRBV7-8 to TRBJ2-5; D is unresolved. V lost 4 bases and J 4 bases, leaving 7 bases between the germline ends. Germline CDR1 is SGHVS and CDR2 is FQNEAQ. The CDR3 loop spans 12 amino acids. The CDR3 loop is CASSSVLETQYF. The CDR3 DNA sequence: TGTGCCAGCAGCTCAGTCCTAGAGACCCAGTACTTC.

The chain has TRBV27 and TRBJ2-7; TRBD1 aligns across 8 bases. Germline V CDR1 and CDR2: MNHEY, SMNVEV (reference sequence). The CDR3 length is 15 residues. V trimming: 6 bases; J trimming: 4 bases; junction bases outside the gene matches: 11. This chain's CDR3 is CASRGLGQGQYEQYF. The CDR3 DNA is TGTGCCAGCAGGGGGCTCGGACAGGGTCAGTACGAGCAGTACTTC.

The table lists this clone with a few counts. The genes are TRBV20-1 and TRBJ2-5; 9 bases align to TRBD1. The junction had 4 bases not matched to a gene; V was cut back by 5 bases and J by 9 bases. Germline lookup yields CDR1 DFQATT and CDR2 SNEGSKA (reference sequence). The CDR3 is 11 amino acids. The CDR3 protein is CSAPTGGAQYF. The CDR3 DNA is TGCAGTGCTCCCACAGGGGGCGCCCAGTACTTC.

This clone was seen a few times. The genes are TRBV19 and TRBJ1-1, with 8 bases lining up with TRBD1. Germline V lookup: CDR1 LNHDA, CDR2 SQIVND (reference sequence). J was trimmed by 6 bases and V by 5 bases; bases with no gene match: 8. This CDR3 is 14 amino acids long. The CDR3, as DNA: TGTGCCAGTAGTGCGGGACAGGAGGTCTCTGAAGCTTTCTTT. Residues: CASSAGQEVSEAFF.

This chain joins TRBV5-1 and TRBJ2-7; a weak D match, TRBD1 (6 bases). CDR1 SGHRS and CDR2 YFSETQ come from the germline V gene. The CDR3 is made up of 15 amino acids. Trimming took 0 bases from V and 4 from J, leaving 14 bases between them. DNA of the CDR3: TGCGCCAGCAGCTTGGACGGTACAGGGCCTTACGAGCAGTACTTC. Translating it yields CASSLDGTGPYEQYF.

The gene calls are TRBV29-1 and TRBJ1-2; no clear D gene. CDR1 SQVTM and CDR2 ANQGSEA come from the germline V gene. Trimming shortened V by 7 bases and J by 6 bases, and 9 bases separated the two germline ends. The CDR3 runs to 10 residues. Written as DNA, the CDR3 is TGCAGCGGCGACGGGGATGGCTACACCTTC. Its protein product is CSGDGDGYTF.

This sequence joins TRBV29-1 and TRBJ2-6, with TRBD1 matching over 7 bases. Germline-derived CDR1 and CDR2 are SQVTM and ANQGSEA. V trimming: 1 base; J trimming: 0 bases; junction bases outside the gene matches: 3. CDR3 size: 16 residues. Here the CDR3 DNA reads TGCAGCGTTGAAGGGACAGGAGTCTCTGGGGCCAACGTCCTGACTTTC. Residues: CSVEGTGVSGANVLTF.

This clone was recorded a few times. This chain joins TRBV4-2 and TRBJ2-7; 8 bases map to TRBD2. The CDR3 is made up of 16 amino acids. Trimming at V came to 4 bases and at J to 3 bases, leaving 11 bases not matched to a gene. Per germline, CDR1 LGHNA and CDR2 YNFKEQ. CDR3 bases: TGTGCCAGCAGCCCAGTATTGGCTAGCGGGCTCTACGAGCAGTACTTC. This sequence encodes CASSPVLASGLYEQYF.

This chain joins TRBV29-1 and TRBJ1-4; no clear D. V was trimmed by 1 base and J by 5 bases, leaving 8 bases between them. Germline assignment: CDR1 SQVTM and CDR2 ANQGSEA. This CDR3 is 13 amino acids long. The CDR3 loop reads CSVEGSGNEKLFF. In DNA form, the CDR3 reads TGCAGCGTTGAAGGGAGTGGAAATGAAAAACTGTTTTTT.

This rearrangement joins TRBV25-1 to TRBJ2-7; 8 bases agree with TRBD1. V gave up 3 bases and J gave up 7 bases; unmatched junction bases: 11. CDR3 size: 15 residues. The V gene's germline CDR1 is MGHDK and CDR2 SYGVNS. CDR3 nucleotides: TGTGCCAGCAGTGATGGAAGGACAGGGTTCCCTGAGCAGTACTTC. Encoded protein: CASSDGRTGFPEQYF.

Details on this clone: At the DNA level, this CDR3 is encoded by other sequences in the same sample as well. V and J are TRBV6-6 and TRBJ2-3, with D unclear. The CDR3 runs 12 residues. In germline, CDR1 is MNHNY, CDR2 SVGAGI (reference sequence). With 0 bases removed from V and 6 bases from J, the gap between germline ends came to 4 bases. CDR3 DNA sequence: TGTGCCAGCAGTTACTCGAGGGATACGCAGTATTTT. This sequence encodes CASSYSRDTQYF.

Ten or more counts support this clone. Other nucleotide sequences from this sample produce the same CDR3. The chain couples TRBV30 to TRBJ2-6; no firm D call. Trimming removed 4 bases at V and 1 base at J, with 8 bases between. CDR1 GTSNPN and CDR2 SVGIG come from the germline V gene (reference sequence). This CDR3 is 14 amino acids long. CDR3 protein: CAWNRGSGANVLTF. DNA of the CDR3: TGTGCCTGGAATAGAGGTTCTGGGGCCAACGTCCTGACTTTC.

The V call is TRBV9, the J call TRBJ2-1; the match to TRBD1 covers 9 bases. V trimming: 6 bases; J trimming: 0 bases; junction bases outside the gene matches: 4. The CDR3 is made up of 15 amino acids. Germline V gene lookup returns CDR1 SGDLS and CDR2 YYNGEE. CDR3 residues: CASNPTGGSYNEQFF. DNA of the CDR3: TGTGCCAGCAACCCGACAGGGGGCTCCTACAATGAGCAGTTCTTC.

This clone showed up just a few times. CDR3 residues: CAISGGEGRSSAKTQYF. The CDR3 DNA reads as TGTGCCATCAGCGGAGGTGAGGGCCGAAGTAGTGCCAAGACCCAGTACTTC. The chain links TRBV10-3 to TRBJ2-5; D may be TRBD2 (5 bases). V lost 6 bases and J lost 6, with 26 bases in between. CDR3 length: 17 amino acids. CDR1 is ENHRY, CDR2 SYGVKD, per germline.

Only a few counts were recorded for this clone. This chain connects TRBV7-2 to TRBJ2-2, with D possibly TRBD1 on 5 matching bases. V was shortened by 5 bases and J by 3 bases, with 10 bases between the two germline ends. Germline assignment: CDR1 SGHTA and CDR2 FQGNSA. The CDR3 spans 14 residues. CDR3 in amino acids: CASSRGRDTGELFF. CDR3 nucleotide sequence: TGTGCCAGCAGCAGGGGCAGGGACACCGGGGAGCTGTTTTTT.

This chain connects TRBV19 to TRBJ2-7, with TRBD2 matching 8 bases. Germline lookup yields CDR1 LNHDA and CDR2 SQIVND (reference sequence). The V segment lost 7 bases and the J segment 7 bases; nucleotides outside the gene matches: 15. The CDR3 loop spans 15 amino acids. The CDR3 here is CASTILADLWREQYF. The CDR3 DNA reads as TGTGCCAGTACCATACTAGCGGACCTTTGGAGGGAGCAGTACTTC.

The chain recombines TRBV30 with TRBJ1-2; D not resolved. The CDR3 is 14 residues long. V was cut by 3 bases and J by 0 bases, with 11 bases left in between. Germline V gene sequence: CDR1 GTSNPN, CDR2 SVGIG (reference sequence). CDR3 loop: CAWSRVASNYGYTF. The CDR3, as DNA: TGTGCCTGGAGCCGAGTGGCATCTAACTATGGCTACACCTTC.

Only a few counts were recorded for this clone. The chain joins TRBV18 to TRBJ2-5; D is possibly TRBD1 (7 bases). Trimming removed 6 bases at V and 5 bases at J, with 19 bases between. The CDR3 totals 15 residues. Germline V gene lookup returns CDR1 KGHSH and CDR2 LQKENI. CDR3 nucleotides: TGTGCCAGCTCCCCGCGGGACAGCCTACATGAGACCCAGTACTTC. It is translated as CASSPRDSLHETQYF. Full variable domain (rest looked up from reference TRBV18 and TRBJ2-5): NAGVMQNPRHLVRRRGQEARLRCSPMKGHSHVYWYRQLPEEGLKFMVYLQKENIIDESGMPKERFSAEFPKEGPSILRIQQVVRGDSAAYFCASSPRDSLHETQYFGPGTRLLVL.

This chain joins TRBV7-3 and TRBJ1-1; D ambiguous. CDR1 SGHTA and CDR2 FQGTGA come from the germline V gene. The CDR3 has 13 residues. V lost 4 bases and J 1 base, leaving 7 bases between the germline ends. As DNA, the CDR3 is TGTGCCAGCAGCTCAGGCAGGAACACTGAAGCTTTCTTT. Encoded protein: CASSSGRNTEAFF.

This clone came up a few times. The chain has TRBV29-1 and TRBJ2-5, with D unclear. CDR3 length: 12 residues. Germline loops: CDR1 SQVTM, CDR2 ANQGSEA. Trimming removed 5 bases at V and 2 bases at J, with 9 bases between. The DNA for the CDR3 is TGCAGCGTTCTATTCGCTCAAGAGACCCAGTACTTC. Protein product: CSVLFAQETQYF.